Below, 21 T cell receptor beta chains from the same sample are listed, as sequenced in a study of spatial heterogeneity in lung cancer. Time point here: sample taken at primary tumor resection. TCRdb re-called the 5' RACE reads with MiXCR, one entry per CDR3 protein. The sample comprises 48,000 or so distinct CDR3 sequences, roughly 5% of which are singletons, and 11% rests with the top ten. The starting material was PBMCs, obtained at surgery. All receptors derive from a male donor with early-stage non-small cell lung cancer.

This clonotype was found many times. The chain is built from TRBV7-2 and TRBJ2-1; 9 nucleotides agree with TRBD1. The germline gives CDR1 SGHTA, CDR2 FQGNSA. Unmatched junction bases numbered 7, after V lost 4 bases and J lost 9 bases. The CDR3 has 14 residues. DNA of the CDR3: TGTGCCAGCAGCTCCCGGACAGGGGCCGGTGAGCAGTTCTTC. Amino acids: CASSSRTGAGEQFF.

In nucleotides, the CDR3 is TGCGCCAGCAGCCAGCAGGGAATCGGGGAGCTGTTTTTT. Its translation is CASSQQGIGELFF. This rearrangement joins TRBV5-1 to TRBJ2-2; a possible D gene is TRBD1 (5 bases). Trimming left V 4 bases short and J 7 bases short, with 11 bases between. Germline CDR1 and CDR2: SGHRS and YFSETQ. The CDR3 covers 13 residues.

This clonotype was counted only a few times. The V call is TRBV5-4, the J call TRBJ2-3; D is undetermined. Trimming stripped 4 bases from V and 0 bases from J, with 9 bases between. CDR1 is SGHNT and CDR2 is YYREEE in the germline V gene (reference sequence). This CDR3 has 14 residues. The CDR3 protein is CASSLKTSTDTQYF. The CDR3 region has the DNA TGTGCCAGCAGCCTTAAGACAAGCACAGATACGCAGTATTTT.

As concerns this clonotype: A much larger clone lies one base from this, so it may be a read error. J is TRBJ2-5 and V is TRBV4-2; D remains unclear. Germline V gene sequence: CDR1 LGHNA, CDR2 YNFKEQ. This CDR3 has 16 amino acids. The CDR3 spells CASSQGSRVAPETQHF. DNA of the CDR3: TGTGCCAGCAGCCAAGGTTCACGTGTAGCTCCAGAGACCCAGCACTTC.

The chain is built from TRBV7-2 and TRBJ1-1; D is uncertain. The CDR3 loop spans 16 amino acids. Germline CDR1 SGHTA, CDR2 FQGNSA. Trimming took 2 bases from V and 5 from J, leaving 18 bases between them. CDR3 loop: CASSLWGFRELTEAFF. The CDR3 DNA sequence: TGTGCCAGCAGCTTATGGGGTTTTCGGGAATTAACTGAAGCTTTCTTT.

This clonotype was observed at least ten times. The chain has TRBV5-8 and TRBJ2-1; a weak D match, TRBD1 (6 bases). CDR1 and CDR2 from the germline V gene are SGHTS and YDEGEE. The CDR3 is 14 amino acids. Trimming shortened V by 0 bases and J by 7 bases, and 11 bases separated the two germline ends. Here the CDR3 reads CASSLVQGWNEQFF. DNA for the CDR3: TGTGCCAGCAGCTTGGTTCAGGGGTGGAATGAGCAGTTCTTC.

This clonotype has just a few counts. CDR3 residues: CASSFRGLADNEQFF. In nucleotides, the CDR3 is TGTGCCAGCAGCTTTAGGGGACTAGCTGACAATGAGCAGTTCTTC. The gene calls are TRBV5-8 and TRBJ2-1, with TRBD2 identical over 9 bases. Germline V lookup: CDR1 SGHTS, CDR2 YDEGEE. The CDR3 is 15 amino acids. Germline trimming cut 2 bases from V and 5 bases from J; bases unmatched to any gene: 5.

This clonotype was seen ten or more times. The CDR3 loop is CASSPVGGPVTYNEQFF. The CDR3 DNA reads as TGCGCCAGCAGCCCCGTCGGCGGGCCCGTTACCTACAATGAGCAGTTCTTC. This chain joins TRBV5-1 and TRBJ2-1; the D gene is possibly TRBD2 (5 bases). This CDR3 comprises 17 residues. Germline V gene lookup returns CDR1 SGHRS and CDR2 YFSETQ. V was pared by 4 bases and J by 2 bases, with 19 bases between.

This clonotype was counted many times. The CDR3 bases are TGTGCCAGCAGTGAATATCCCGCCCGTACGACCTACAATGAGCAGTTCTTC. This sequence encodes CASSEYPARTTYNEQFF. The chain recombines TRBV25-1 with TRBJ2-1, with D uncertain. The germline V gene has CDR1 MGHDK and CDR2 SYGVNS. V lost 0 bases to trimming and J lost 2 bases, with 14 bases between them. The CDR3 consists of 17 residues.

This clonotype was seen ten or more times. This chain connects TRBV29-1 to TRBJ2-7, with D possibly TRBD1 on 5 matching bases. V lost 4 bases to trimming and J lost 3 bases, with 10 bases between them. Germline V gene sequence: CDR1 SQVTM, CDR2 ANQGSEA. The CDR3 loop spans 12 amino acids. The CDR3 spells CSVVGQGYEQYF. As DNA, the CDR3 is TGCAGCGTTGTTGGGCAGGGCTACGAGCAGTACTTC.

This clonotype was recorded at least ten times. This chain connects TRBV5-1 to TRBJ1-1; weak D call: TRBD1 (5 bases). Trimming stripped 4 bases from V and 6 bases from J, with 16 bases between. Looked up from germline, CDR1 is SGHRS and CDR2 is YFSETQ. The CDR3 covers 14 residues. The DNA of the CDR3 is TGCGCCAGCAGCCTGGACACGGGTTTTCCTGAAGCTTTCTTT. The encoded protein is CASSLDTGFPEAFF.

This clonotype was detected ten times or more. V is TRBV7-2 and J is TRBJ2-1; tentative D call: TRBD1 (6 bases). V lost 2 bases, J lost 10 bases, and 18 bases lay in between. The germline V gene has CDR1 SGHTA and CDR2 FQGNSA. The CDR3 contains 15 residues. The CDR3 DNA reads as TGTGCCAGCAGCTTATCACAGGGCGGGCAGGGGGAGCAGTTCTTC. Translation: CASSLSQGGQGEQFF.

Many counts were recorded for this clonotype. One end of the junction does not line up with germline, which may come from a read error. V is TRBV7-7 and J is TRBJ2-1; 7 bases line up with TRBD2. The CDR3 covers 14 residues. CDR1 and CDR2 (germline): SSHAT, FNYEAQ (reference sequence). CDR3 in DNA: TGTGCTAGCAGCCGCCTGACGGGAGGCCTTGAGCAGTTCTTC. Protein sequence: CASSRLTGGLEQFF.

This chain links TRBV19 with TRBJ2-5; weak D call: TRBD2 (6 bases). The V end lost 8 bases, the J end lost 5 bases, and 15 bases lay between the germline ends. The germline V gene encodes CDR1 LNHDA and CDR2 SQIVND (reference sequence). The CDR3 sequence is 13 residues long. The DNA of the CDR3 is TGTGCCAGTTCCGGGAGTAAGAGGGAGACCCAGTACTTC. This encodes CASSGSKRETQYF.

A remark on this clonotype: With a much larger clone just one base away, this may be a read error. The V gene is TRBV5-7, the J gene TRBJ2-7, with D hard to call. Being an ORF, TRBV5-7 has a function that is uncertain. The CDR3 contains 11 residues. The CDR3 sequence is CVSSSRNEQYF. In DNA, the CDR3 is TGTGTCAGCAGCAGTAGAAACGAGCAGTACTTC.

Ten or more counts support this clonotype. The rearrangement joins TRBV7-3 to TRBJ2-6; D is uncertain. There are 16 residues in the CDR3. The V gene's germline CDR1 is SGHTA and CDR2 FQGTGA. The ends were cut back, 0 bases at V and 0 bases at J, with 6 bases in the middle. CDR3 protein: CASSLTGTSGANVLTF. DNA for the CDR3: TGTGCCAGCAGCTTAACGGGAACCTCTGGGGCCAACGTCCTGACTTTC.

This clonotype occurred many times. DNA for the CDR3: TGCAGTGCACCCCGGGACTCAGCAGCAGATACGCAGTATTTT. As protein: CSAPRDSAADTQYF. The chain joins TRBV20-1 to TRBJ2-3; D might be TRBD2 (6 bases). Germline V lookup: CDR1 DFQATT, CDR2 SNEGSKA (reference sequence). Trimming pared 6 bases from V and 4 bases from J, leaving 17 bases between. CDR3 length equals 14 residues.

This clonotype was recorded at least ten times. The V and J genes are TRBV29-1 and TRBJ1-1, with D uncertain. Trimming shortened V by 6 bases and J by 1 base, and 15 bases separated the two germline ends. CDR3 length equals 14 residues. Germline-derived CDR1 and CDR2 are SQVTM and ANQGSEA. CDR3 region: CSVERRARNTEAFF. Here the CDR3 DNA reads TGCAGCGTCGAGAGGCGGGCCCGGAACACTGAAGCTTTCTTT.

The table lists this clonotype with many counts. The chain combines TRBV29-1 with TRBJ1-4; no clear D gene. The CDR3 is 17 amino acids. Trimming cost V 0 bases and J 3 bases, with 17 bases left between them. The germline CDR1 and CDR2 sequences are SQVTM and ANQGSEA. Written as DNA, the CDR3 is TGCAGCGTTGAAGACCCGAGGAGGACCCAGTCTAATGAAAAACTGTTTTTT. Amino acids: CSVEDPRRTQSNEKLFF.

This clonotype was counted ten times or more. The chain employs TRBV25-1 and TRBJ2-3; possibly TRBD1 for D (5 bases). This CDR3 is 13 amino acids long. The germline V and J ends were trimmed by 6 bases and 6 bases, with 13 bases remaining between them. Germline V gives CDR1 MGHDK, CDR2 SYGVNS. The CDR3 DNA is TGTGCCAGCAGCTTAGCAGGGTCGGATACGCAGTATTTT. The encoded protein is CASSLAGSDTQYF.

This clonotype came up a few times. The chain couples TRBV24-1 to TRBJ2-3; maybe TRBD2 (6 bases). Germline CDR1 KGHDR, CDR2 SFDVKD. V was shortened by 2 bases and J by 6 bases, with 14 bases between the two germline ends. The length of the CDR3 is 15 residues. CDR3 sequence reads: CATSDSGLLRDTQYF. DNA of the CDR3: TGTGCCACCAGTGATTCGGGACTCTTGCGGGATACGCAGTATTTT.